A selection of T cell receptor beta chains follows, all from one sample in a study of patients and donors after allogeneic stem cell transplantation. TCRdb used MiXCR to reprocess the RT-PCR reads, holding one entry per CDR3 protein. The profile shows about 210,000 distinct CDR3 sequences, about 37% of them singletons. Sequenced: blood, either unsorted or a sorted T cell fraction (not recorded which). These receptors were taken from a human donor who was either an allogeneic HSCT recipient or a stem cell or donor lymphocyte infusion donor (not recorded which). It is not recorded whose cells these are; they may come from a transplant donor. CDR3s include the opening cysteine and the closing phenylalanine or tryptophan. A D gene is named only where the DNA matches it firmly. For some rows the clone size is stated as once, few or many, or as a class when expanded; others skip it.

j_call: TRBJ1-1
v_call: TRBV20-1
clone_size: few
d_call: .
cdr3_nt: TGCAGTGCTAGGGGCGGACACACTGAAGCTTTCTTT
cdr3_aa: CSARGGHTEAFF

j_call: TRBJ1-5
v_call: TRBV7-9
clone_size: many
d_call: .
cdr3_nt: TGTGCCAGCAGCTTAGCTGGCAGGGTAGATCAGCCCCAGCATTTT
cdr3_aa: CASSLAGRVDQPQHF

j_call: TRBJ2-7
v_call: TRBV30
clone_size: .
d_call: .
cdr3_nt: TGTGCCTGGACCCGACAGACCTACGAGCAGTACTTC
cdr3_aa: CAWTRQTYEQYF

j_call: TRBJ1-1
v_call: TRBV20-1
clone_size: .
d_call: .
cdr3_nt: TGCAGTGCTAGTAGGGCGGCTGAAGCTTTCTTT
cdr3_aa: CSASRAAEAFF

j_call: TRBJ2-3
v_call: TRBV5-1
clone_size: .
d_call: .
cdr3_nt: TGCGCCAGCAGCTCGGAAATTATCACGGCAGATACGCAGTATTTT
cdr3_aa: CASSSEIITADTQYF

j_call: TRBJ1-2
v_call: TRBV12-3/TRBV12-4
clone_size: .
d_call: TRBD1
cdr3_nt: TGTGCCAGCAGTTTAATAGGGACAGGGATCTATGGCTACACCTTC
cdr3_aa: CASSLIGTGIYGYTF

j_call: TRBJ1-1
v_call: TRBV25-1
clone_size: few
d_call: TRBD1
cdr3_nt: TGTGCCAGCAGCCTCCACCCACAGGGGGCATGGGGAACTGAAGCTTTCTTT
cdr3_aa: CASSLHPQGAWGTEAFF

j_call: TRBJ2-7
v_call: TRBV7-9
clone_size: .
d_call: TRBD1
cdr3_nt: TGTGCCAGCAGCTTAGCGCCGGGACAGGGTCCCTACGAGCAGTACTTC
cdr3_aa: CASSLAPGQGPYEQYF

j_call: TRBJ1-2
v_call: TRBV11-2
clone_size: few
d_call: .
cdr3_nt: TGTGCCAGCAGCTTAGGGTACAGGGTCTATGGCTACACCTTC
cdr3_aa: CASSLGYRVYGYTF

j_call: TRBJ2-3
v_call: TRBV7-2
clone_size: .
d_call: TRBD2
cdr3_nt: TGTGCCAGCAGGGTAGCGGGGGGGCGGGCAGATACGCAGTATTTT
cdr3_aa: CASRVAGGRADTQYF

j_call: TRBJ1-5
v_call: TRBV5-1
clone_size: few
d_call: TRBD1
cdr3_nt: TGCGCCAGCAGCTCGACAGGGGGTGGAGGACAGCCCCAGCATTTT
cdr3_aa: CASSSTGGGGQPQHF

j_call: TRBJ2-1
v_call: TRBV5-1
clone_size: few
d_call: TRBD1
cdr3_nt: TGCGCCAGCAGCTTGGGACAGGGAGTGGGCGAGCAGTTCTTC
cdr3_aa: CASSLGQGVGEQFF

j_call: TRBJ2-3
v_call: TRBV25-1
clone_size: .
d_call: .
cdr3_nt: TGTGCCAGCACTCCCGCCCAGGGGAGGACAGATACGCAGTATTTT
cdr3_aa: CASTPAQGRTDTQYF

j_call: TRBJ1-1
v_call: TRBV6-6
clone_size: .
d_call: .
cdr3_nt: TGTGCCAGCAGCTCGGGACAAGCTTTCTTT
cdr3_aa: CASSSGQAFF

j_call: TRBJ2-1
v_call: TRBV7-8
clone_size: .
d_call: .
cdr3_nt: TGTGCCAGCAGCGTGTCGGGGATGCATGAGCAGTTCTTC
cdr3_aa: CASSVSGMHEQFF

j_call: TRBJ2-5
v_call: TRBV29-1
clone_size: .
d_call: TRBD1
cdr3_nt: TGCAGCGGAGGACAGGTTCAAGAGACCCAGTACTTC
cdr3_aa: CSGGQVQETQYF

j_call: TRBJ1-4
v_call: TRBV15
clone_size: few
d_call: TRBD1
cdr3_nt: TGTGCCACCAGCAGGGCAGGGGGCGATGAAAAACTGTTTTTT
cdr3_aa: CATSRAGGDEKLFF

j_call: TRBJ1-1
v_call: TRBV5-1
clone_size: .
d_call: TRBD1
cdr3_nt: TGCGCCAGCAGCTCCACAGGGGACGGAGCTTTCTTT
cdr3_aa: CASSSTGDGAFF

j_call: TRBJ1-6
v_call: TRBV29-1
clone_size: .
d_call: .
cdr3_nt: TGCAGCGTTGGAGCGACCTATAATTCACCCCTCCACTTT
cdr3_aa: CSVGATYNSPLHF